What follows are 8 T cell receptor beta chains derived from one specimen sequenced in a study of T cells in Graves' hyperthyroidism and ophthalmopathy. The CDR3 regions of TCR beta were amplified from RNA transcripts. First-round RT-PCR with HTBI primers amplified the TCR CDR3 region. One entry per CDR3 protein, called by TCRdb with MiXCR from the multiplex PCR reads. Of hundreds of thousands of distinct CDR3 sequences in the sample, roughly 20% were seen once. The sample was blood. The origin of the receptors is a man aged 25-45 years with Graves' ophthalmopathy.

The chain is built from TRBV30 and TRBJ1-2; D is possibly TRBD1 (5 bases). The length of the CDR3 is 13 residues. Germline CDR1 reads GTSNPN; CDR2 reads SVGIG (reference sequence). V gave up 0 bases and J gave up 8 bases, with 13 bases separating them. CDR3 DNA: TGTGCCTGGAGTGTAGACAGAGCTATCGGCTACACCTTC. Its protein is CAWSVDRAIGYTF.

The chain couples TRBV7-2 to TRBJ2-7, with D unclear. The CDR3 consists of 14 residues. V was cut by 5 bases and J by 5 bases, with 16 bases left in between. The V gene's germline CDR1 is SGHTA and CDR2 FQGNSA. The DNA of the CDR3 is TGTGCCAGCAGCCCCGGTCCCGTTTTGGACGAGCAGTACTTC. The encoded protein is CASSPGPVLDEQYF.

The table lists this clonotype with a count of one. The V gene is TRBV10-3, the J gene TRBJ2-3, with TRBD2 matching over 14 bases. CDR1 is ENHRY, CDR2 SYGVKD, per germline. This CDR3 contains 17 residues. Losses at the gene ends were 6 bases for V and 4 bases for J; bases not matched to a gene: 9. The CDR3 DNA sequence: TGTGCCATCAGACCGGGACTAGCGGGAGATGGGGCAGATACGCAGTATTTT. It is translated as CAIRPGLAGDGADTQYF.

This clonotype came up a few times. The V gene is TRBV11-1, the J gene TRBJ2-7; TRBD2 aligns across 10 bases. Per the germline V gene, CDR1 is SGHAT and CDR2 is FQDESV (reference sequence). The CDR3 spans 16 residues. V lost 2 bases to trimming and J lost 0 bases; unmatched junction nucleotides: 4. The CDR3 sequence is CASSLSLAGASYEQYF. For the CDR3, the DNA is TGTGCCAGCAGCTTATCCCTAGCGGGAGCCTCCTACGAGCAGTACTTC.

Only a few counts were recorded for this clonotype. The chain has TRBV11-3 and TRBJ2-5; a weak D match, TRBD2 (6 bases). The V end was cut by 3 bases, the J end by 13 bases, with 15 bases between. CDR3 length equals 12 residues. Germline V lookup: CDR1 SGHNT, CDR2 YENEEA. The chain's CDR3 is CASSLGEDSRYF. CDR3 in DNA: TGTGCCAGCAGCTTGGGGGAGGACTCGCGGTACTTC.

The gene calls are TRBV7-3 and TRBJ2-1; no clear D gene. Germline V gene sequence: CDR1 SGHTA, CDR2 FQGTGA. V lost 1 base and J lost 5, with 15 bases in between. The CDR3 has 16 amino acids. This CDR3 is CASSLKTQLENNEQFF. The CDR3 nucleotides are TGTGCCAGCAGCTTAAAGACCCAGTTGGAGAACAATGAGCAGTTCTTC.

This clonotype was counted many times. The genes are TRBV11-2 and TRBJ1-1; 7 bases agree with TRBD1. The CDR3 extends over 14 amino acids. Germline assignment: CDR1 SGHAT and CDR2 FQNNGV. V lost 5 bases to trimming and J lost 2 bases; unmatched junction nucleotides: 5. The CDR3 reads CASSRQGRNTEAFF. Here the CDR3 DNA reads TGTGCCAGCAGCCGACAGGGTCGAAACACTGAAGCTTTCTTT.

This clonotype was seen many times. The chain recombines TRBV28 with TRBJ2-1; 11 bases map to TRBD2. Unmatched junction bases numbered 10, after V lost 8 bases and J lost 4 bases. The CDR3 is 16 residues long. Germline V gene sequence: CDR1 MDHEN, CDR2 SYDVKM. The CDR3 DNA reads TGTGCCAGCTTAACTAGCGGGAGCCCCATGTACAATGAGCAGTTCTTC. The encoded protein is CASLTSGSPMYNEQFF.